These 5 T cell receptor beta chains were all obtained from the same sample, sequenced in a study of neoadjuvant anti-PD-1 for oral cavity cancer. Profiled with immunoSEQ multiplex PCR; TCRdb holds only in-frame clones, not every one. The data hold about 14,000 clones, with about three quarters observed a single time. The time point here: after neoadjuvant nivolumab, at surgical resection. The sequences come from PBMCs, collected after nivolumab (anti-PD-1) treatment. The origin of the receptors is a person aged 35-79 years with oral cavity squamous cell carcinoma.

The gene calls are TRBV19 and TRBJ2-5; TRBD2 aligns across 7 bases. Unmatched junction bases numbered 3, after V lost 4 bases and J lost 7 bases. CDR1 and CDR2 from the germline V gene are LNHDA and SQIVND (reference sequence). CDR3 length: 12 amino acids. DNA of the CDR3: TGTGCCAGTAGTACGGGAGGTGGGACCCAGTACTTC. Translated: CASSTGGGTQYF. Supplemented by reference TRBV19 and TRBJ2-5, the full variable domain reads DGGITQSPKYLFRKEGQNVTLSCEQNLNHDAMYWYRQDPGQGLRLIYYSQIVNDFQKGDIAEGYSVSREKKESFPLTVTSAQKNPTAFYLCASSTGGGTQYFGPGTRLLVL.

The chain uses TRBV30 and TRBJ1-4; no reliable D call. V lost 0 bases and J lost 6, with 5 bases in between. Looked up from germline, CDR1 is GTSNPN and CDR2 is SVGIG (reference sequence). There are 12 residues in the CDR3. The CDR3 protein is CAWSVLYEKLFF. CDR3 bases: TGTGCCTGGAGTGTATTGTATGAAAAACTGTTTTTT.

The CDR3 sequence: CASSADRGSNQPQHF. Here the CDR3 DNA reads TGTGCCAGTAGTGCTGACAGGGGCAGCAATCAGCCCCAGCATTTT. V is TRBV19 and J is TRBJ1-5, with TRBD1 matching over 8 bases. The V gene end was trimmed by 5 bases and the J gene end by 1 base; junction bases not matched to a gene: 4. This CDR3 has 15 residues. Germline CDR1 is LNHDA and CDR2 is SQIVND (reference sequence).

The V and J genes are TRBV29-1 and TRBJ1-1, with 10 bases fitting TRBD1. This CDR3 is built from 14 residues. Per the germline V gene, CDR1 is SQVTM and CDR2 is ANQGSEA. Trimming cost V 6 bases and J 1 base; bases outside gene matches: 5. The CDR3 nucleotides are TGCAGCGTCCGCGACAGGGGGCAGAACACTGAAGCTTTCTTT. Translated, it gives CSVRDRGQNTEAFF.

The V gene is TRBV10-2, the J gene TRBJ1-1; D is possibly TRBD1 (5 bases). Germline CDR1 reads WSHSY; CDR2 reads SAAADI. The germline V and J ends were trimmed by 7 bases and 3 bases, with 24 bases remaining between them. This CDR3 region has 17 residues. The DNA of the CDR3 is TGCGCCAGCATCTCAAACGTGACAGCTAGACGCGACACTGAAGCTTTCTTT. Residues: CASISNVTARRDTEAFF.